Listed below are T cell receptor beta chains from one sample, sequenced in a study of CD8+ T cells in alopecia areata. Sequencing was performed with immunoSEQ multiplex PCR; in TCRdb, only in-frame clones are kept and a portion is missing. The sample has about 190,000 clones; 50% to 60% are singletons. Sequenced here: CD4+ T cells sorted from blood, sampled at week 4, from a patient treated with tofacitinib. These TCRs come from a human donor with alopecia areata. Both conserved end residues are part of each CDR3. A D gene is named only where the DNA matches it firmly. Where a row states a size, it is once, few, many or the class of an expanded clone; other rows omit it.

.	TRBV27	.	TRBJ2-5	TGTGCCAGCAGTGCCAGGAGAAAAGAGACCCAGTACTTC	CASSARRKETQYF
TRBD2	TRBV29-1	.	TRBJ2-3	TGCAGCGTTGACGGCCTAGCGGGAGCCCCAGATACGCAGTATTTT	CSVDGLAGAPDTQYF
.	TRBV29-1	.	TRBJ1-3	TGCAGCGTTGGCTCGGGAAACACCATATATTTT	CSVGSGNTIYF
.	TRBV30	.	TRBJ1-5	TGTGCCTGGAGTGTAGGAGGTCCCCAGCCCCAGCATTTT	CAWSVGGPQPQHF
TRBD2	TRBV23-1	.	TRBJ2-7	TGCGCCAGCAGTCAGCGGGAGGACGGGGACTTC	CASSQREDGDF
.	TRBV5-6	.	TRBJ2-5	TGTGCCAGCAGCTCAGCGGGAGAGACCCAGTACTTC	CASSSAGETQYF
.	TRBV7-3	.	TRBJ2-3	TGTGCCAGCAGTTTAAACCGTCCCCCTACAGATACGCAGTATTTT	CASSLNRPPTDTQYF
.	TRBV30	once	TRBJ1-5	TGTGCCTGGAAGCCCAAGGGGGTTTGGCCCCAGCATTTT	CAWKPKGVWPQHF
.	TRBV18	.	TRBJ2-1	TGTGCCAGCTCACCAGAGGACAATGAGCAGTTCTTC	CASSPEDNEQFF
TRBD1	TRBV7-3	few	TRBJ2-2	TGTGCCAGCAGCCCTGGGACAGGGGTCCCCAGGGCCGGGGAGCTGTTTTTT	CASSPGTGVPRAGELFF
.	TRBV11-2	.	TRBJ2-3	TGTGCCAGCAGCCCAGGAGAGACGCAGCCCGATACGCAGTATTTT	CASSPGETQPDTQYF
.	TRBV30	.	TRBJ2-3	TGTGCCTGGAACCGGGAGACACACACAGATACGCAGTATTTT	CAWNRETHTDTQYF
.	TRBV7-7	few	TRBJ2-2	TGTGCTAGCAGCCAAAAGACAGGGAACACCGGGGAGCTGTTTTTT	CASSQKTGNTGELFF
.	TRBV30	.	TRBJ2-4	TGTGCCTGGGAAGCAGGTACCAAAAACATTCAGTACTTC	CAWEAGTKNIQYF
.	TRBV7-3	.	TRBJ2-5	TGTGCCAGCAGCACAACATGGGAGACCCAGTACTTC	CASSTTWETQYF
.	TRBV6-5	.	TRBJ2-6	TGTGCCAGTAGGGTTCCTGGGGCCAACGTCCTGACTTTC	CASRVPGANVLTF
TRBD1	TRBV29-1	once	TRBJ1-2	TGCAGCGCCGGACGGACAGGGAACTATGGCTACACCTTC	CSAGRTGNYGYTF